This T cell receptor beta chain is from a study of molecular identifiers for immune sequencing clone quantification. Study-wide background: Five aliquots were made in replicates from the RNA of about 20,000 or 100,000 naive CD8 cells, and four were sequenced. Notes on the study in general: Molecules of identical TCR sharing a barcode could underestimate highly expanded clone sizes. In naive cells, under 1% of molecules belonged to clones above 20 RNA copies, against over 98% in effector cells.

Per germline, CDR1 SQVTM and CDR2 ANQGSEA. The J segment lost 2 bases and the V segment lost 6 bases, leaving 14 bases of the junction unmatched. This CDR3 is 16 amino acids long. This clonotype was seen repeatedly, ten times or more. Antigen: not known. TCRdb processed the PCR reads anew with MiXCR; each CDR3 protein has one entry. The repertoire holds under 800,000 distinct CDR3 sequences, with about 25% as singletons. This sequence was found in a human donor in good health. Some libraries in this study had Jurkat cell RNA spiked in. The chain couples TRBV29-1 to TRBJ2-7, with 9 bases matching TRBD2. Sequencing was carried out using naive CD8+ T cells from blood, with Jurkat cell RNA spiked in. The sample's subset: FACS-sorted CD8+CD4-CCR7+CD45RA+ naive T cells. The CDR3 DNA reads TGCAGCGTCTGGCGTTTCAAGCGGGAGGATCCCTACGAGCAGTACTTC. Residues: CSVWRFKREDPYEQYF.